This T cell receptor beta chain was profiled in a study of T cells in Graves' hyperthyroidism and ophthalmopathy. Germline V gene data show CDR1 as SGHKS and CDR2 as YYEKEE (reference sequence). The CDR3 sequence is 16 residues long. Trimming took off 1 base at V and 2 bases at J, with 15 bases between the two ends. Template material for amplifying TCR beta CDR3 regions consisted of RNA transcripts. First-round RT-PCR of the TCR CDR3 relied on the HTBI primer set. In TCRdb, the multiplex PCR reads were re-called with MiXCR into one record per CDR3 protein. Among hundreds of thousands of distinct CDR3 sequences, about 20% were seen once, and the ten largest hold 30% to 40%.

This sequence joins TRBV5-5 and TRBJ1-1, with a weak D call TRBD1 (5 bases). The sample comprised blood. The clonotype originates from a man aged 30-40 years with Graves' ophthalmopathy. CDR3 bases: TGTGCCAGCAGCTTGACTGAGGGCGGGGGTAACACTGAAGCTTTCTTT. Protein sequence: CASSLTEGGGNTEAFF.